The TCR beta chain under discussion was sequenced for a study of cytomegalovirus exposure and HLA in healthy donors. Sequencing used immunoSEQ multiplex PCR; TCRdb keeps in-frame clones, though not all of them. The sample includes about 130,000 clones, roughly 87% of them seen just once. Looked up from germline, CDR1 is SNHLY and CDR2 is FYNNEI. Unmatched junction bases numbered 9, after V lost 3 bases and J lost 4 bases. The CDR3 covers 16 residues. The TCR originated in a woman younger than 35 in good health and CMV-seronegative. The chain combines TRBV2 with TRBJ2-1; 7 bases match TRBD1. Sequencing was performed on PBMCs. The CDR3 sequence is CASSDLQGFPYNEQFF. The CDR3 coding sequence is TGTGCCAGCAGTGACCTACAGGGGTTCCCTTACAATGAGCAGTTCTTC.